This passage covers 12 T cell receptor beta chains from one sample sequenced in a study of cytomegalovirus exposure and HLA in healthy donors. The primer mix had 60 Vbeta and 13 Jbeta primers. Libraries were prepared by immunoSEQ multiplex PCR; TCRdb keeps only in-frame clonotypes and omits some of them. The table lists under 200,000 clones, about four fifths of them singletons. Sample: PBMCs. Receptor source: a woman between 50 and 59 years old in good health and CMV-seropositive.

The chain uses TRBV11-3 and TRBJ2-1, with TRBD1 matching over 9 bases. CDR3 size: 15 residues. CDR1 is SGHNT and CDR2 is YENEEA in the germline V gene. Trimming removed 4 bases from V and 7 bases from J; junction bases left unmatched: 8. CDR3 in amino acids: CASSSPGQGHNEQFF. The DNA of the CDR3 is TGTGCCAGCAGCTCACCGGGACAGGGTCATAATGAGCAGTTCTTC.

In this sample, this clone turned up once. This chain joins TRBV5-6 and TRBJ1-3, with TRBD1 as a possible D gene (5 bases). The germline V gene has CDR1 SGHDT and CDR2 YYEEEE. Trimming cost V 9 bases and J 2 bases, with 15 bases left between them. This CDR3 has 14 residues. CDR3 nucleotide sequence: TGTGCCAACGCTCCGAAGGGGACTGGAAACACCATATATTTT. This codes for CANAPKGTGNTIYF.

The chain combines TRBV30 with TRBJ1-2; D is unclear. The V gene lost 6 bases and the J gene lost 6 bases, with 14 bases spanning the gap. Germline V gene data show CDR1 as GTSNPN and CDR2 as SVGIG (reference sequence). The CDR3 sequence is 12 residues long. The CDR3 loop reads CACYFRGDGYTF. As DNA, the CDR3 is TGTGCCTGCTACTTCCGGGGAGATGGCTACACCTTC.

This chain connects TRBV7-2 to TRBJ1-5; D gene uncertain. Germline-derived CDR1 and CDR2 are SGHTA and FQGNSA. V lost 4 bases to trimming and J lost 3 bases, with 7 bases between them. There are 13 residues in the CDR3. CDR3 loop: CASSSNFNQPQHF. CDR3 coding DNA: TGTGCCAGCAGCTCGAACTTCAATCAGCCCCAGCATTTT.

The rearrangement links TRBV19 to TRBJ2-1, with D possibly TRBD1 on 6 matching bases. The ends were cut back, 6 bases at V and 2 bases at J, with 26 bases in the middle. The CDR3 has 19 amino acids. CDR1 and CDR2 from the germline V gene are LNHDA and SQIVND (reference sequence). CDR3: CASRGRAGAEVAAYNEQFF. Written as DNA, the CDR3 is TGTGCCAGTAGAGGGAGAGCAGGGGCTGAGGTAGCCGCCTACAATGAGCAGTTCTTC. The full variable domain, with the rest looked up from reference TRBV19 and TRBJ2-1, is DGGITQSPKYLFRKEGQNVTLSCEQNLNHDAMYWYRQDPGQGLRLIYYSQIVNDFQKGDIAEGYSVSREKKESFPLTVTSAQKNPTAFYLCASRGRAGAEVAAYNEQFFGPGTRLTVL.

The V call is TRBV10-3, the J call TRBJ1-1; D gene ambiguous. Germline CDR1 ENHRY, CDR2 SYGVKD. The ends were cut back, 5 bases at V and 2 bases at J, with 9 bases in the middle. There are 13 residues in the CDR3. The CDR3 region is CAISSTDNTEAFF. In DNA, the CDR3 is TGTGCCATCAGTTCGACTGATAACACTGAAGCTTTCTTT.

V usage is TRBV11-2 and J usage is TRBJ2-3; TRBD2 matches 7 bases. V lost 3 bases and J lost 4; bases outside the gene matches: 7. Germline V gene lookup returns CDR1 SGHAT and CDR2 FQNNGV. The CDR3 contains 15 residues. The CDR3 DNA follows: TGTGCCAGCAGCTTTGTCTCTAGCGGTTCAGATACGCAGTATTTT. This sequence encodes CASSFVSSGSDTQYF.

This chain connects TRBV19 to TRBJ1-1; D remains ambiguous. Germline V gene sequence: CDR1 LNHDA, CDR2 SQIVND (reference sequence). Trimming shortened V by 7 bases and J by 5 bases, and 17 bases separated the two germline ends. The CDR3 loop spans 14 amino acids. CDR3 DNA: TGTGCCAGTACCACCCGAATAAGCGGGACTGAAGCTTTCTTT. Amino acid sequence: CASTTRISGTEAFF.

This chain joins TRBV7-2 and TRBJ1-1; possibly TRBD1 for D (5 bases). Germline loops: CDR1 SGHTA, CDR2 FQGNSA. This CDR3 spans 15 amino acids. V lost 0 bases and J 1 base, leaving 9 bases between the germline ends. The CDR3 loop is CASSLARTQNTEAFF. The CDR3 DNA is TGTGCCAGCAGCTTAGCGAGGACACAGAACACTGAAGCTTTCTTT.

V is TRBV19 and J is TRBJ1-1, with TRBD1 matching 7 bases. J lost 5 bases, V lost 7 bases, and 13 bases had no gene match. The germline V gene has CDR1 LNHDA and CDR2 SQIVND (reference sequence). The CDR3 is made up of 15 amino acids. CDR3 protein: CASTMYGTGVTEAFF. CDR3 bases: TGTGCCAGTACCATGTACGGTACAGGGGTTACTGAAGCTTTCTTT.

V usage is TRBV7-9 and J usage is TRBJ2-4, with 7 nucleotides matching TRBD1. V lost 0 bases, J lost 4 bases, and 0 bases stayed unmatched. From germline, CDR1 is SEHNR and CDR2 FQNEAQ (reference sequence). The CDR3 contains 14 residues. CDR3 residues: CASSLAGQKNIQYF. The CDR3 nucleotides are TGTGCCAGCAGCTTAGCGGGACAGAAAAACATTCAGTACTTC.

V usage is TRBV4-2 and J usage is TRBJ1-3, with 9 bases aligning to TRBD1. This CDR3 is 17 amino acids long. Per germline, CDR1 LGHNA and CDR2 YNFKEQ. J was trimmed by 7 bases and V by 3 bases; bases with no gene match: 13. The CDR3 DNA sequence: TGTGCCAGCAGCCAGGACATAACAGGGGGCGCCGGGAACACCATATATTTT. The encoded protein is CASSQDITGGAGNTIYF.